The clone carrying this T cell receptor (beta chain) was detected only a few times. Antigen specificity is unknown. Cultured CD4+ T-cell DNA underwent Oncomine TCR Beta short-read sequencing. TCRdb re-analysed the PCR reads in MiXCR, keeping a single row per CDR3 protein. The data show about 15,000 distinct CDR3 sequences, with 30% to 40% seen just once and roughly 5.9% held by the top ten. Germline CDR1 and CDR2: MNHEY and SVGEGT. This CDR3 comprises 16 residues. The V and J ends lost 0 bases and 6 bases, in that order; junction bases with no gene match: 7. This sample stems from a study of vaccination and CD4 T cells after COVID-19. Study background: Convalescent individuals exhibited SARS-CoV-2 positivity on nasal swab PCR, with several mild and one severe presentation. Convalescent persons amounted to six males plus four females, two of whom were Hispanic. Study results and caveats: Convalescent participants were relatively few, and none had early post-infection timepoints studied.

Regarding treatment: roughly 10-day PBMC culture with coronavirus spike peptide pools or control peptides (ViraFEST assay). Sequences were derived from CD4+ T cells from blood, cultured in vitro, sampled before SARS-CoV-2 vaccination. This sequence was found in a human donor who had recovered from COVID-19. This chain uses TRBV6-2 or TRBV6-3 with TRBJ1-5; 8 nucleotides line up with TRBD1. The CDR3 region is CASSYSSRGLGQPQHF. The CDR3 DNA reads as TGTGCCAGCAGTTACTCTTCCAGGGGGCTAGGTCAGCCCCAGCATTTT.